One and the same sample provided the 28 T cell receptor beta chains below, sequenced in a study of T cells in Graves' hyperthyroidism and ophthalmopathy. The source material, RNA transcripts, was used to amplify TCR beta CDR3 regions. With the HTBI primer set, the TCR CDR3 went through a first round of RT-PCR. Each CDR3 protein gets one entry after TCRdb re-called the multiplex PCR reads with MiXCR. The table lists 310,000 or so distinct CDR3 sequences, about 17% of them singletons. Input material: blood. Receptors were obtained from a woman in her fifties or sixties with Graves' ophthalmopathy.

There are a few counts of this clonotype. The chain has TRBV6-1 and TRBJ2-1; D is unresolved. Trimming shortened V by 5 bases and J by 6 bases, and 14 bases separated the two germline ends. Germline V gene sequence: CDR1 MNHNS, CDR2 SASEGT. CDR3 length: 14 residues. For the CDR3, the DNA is TGTGCCAGCAGTTCCCCCCCCCCCGGCAATGAGCAGTTCTTC. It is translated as CASSSPPPGNEQFF.

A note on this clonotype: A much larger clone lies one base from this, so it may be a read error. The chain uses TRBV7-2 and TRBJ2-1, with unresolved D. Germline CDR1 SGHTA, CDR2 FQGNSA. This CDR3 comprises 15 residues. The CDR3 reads CVSSPVRSSYNEQFF. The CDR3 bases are TGTGTCAGCAGCCCTGTGCGAAGCTCCTACAATGAGCAGTTCTTC.

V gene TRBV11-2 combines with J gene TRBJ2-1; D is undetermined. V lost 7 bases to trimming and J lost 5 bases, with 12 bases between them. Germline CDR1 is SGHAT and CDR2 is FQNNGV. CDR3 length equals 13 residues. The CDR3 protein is CASTTTTNNEQFF. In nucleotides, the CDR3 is TGTGCCAGCACTACGACCACGAACAATGAGCAGTTCTTC.

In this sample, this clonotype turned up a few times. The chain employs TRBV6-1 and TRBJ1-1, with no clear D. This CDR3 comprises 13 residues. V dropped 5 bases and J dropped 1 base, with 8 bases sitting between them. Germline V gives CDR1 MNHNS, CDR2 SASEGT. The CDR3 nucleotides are TGTGCCAGCAGTTCCAAGAAGAACACTGAAGCTTTCTTT. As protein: CASSSKKNTEAFF.

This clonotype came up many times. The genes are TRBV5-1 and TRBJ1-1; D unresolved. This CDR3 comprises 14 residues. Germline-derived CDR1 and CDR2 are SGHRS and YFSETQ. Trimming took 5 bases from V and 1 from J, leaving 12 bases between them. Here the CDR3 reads CASSTSAGNTEAFF. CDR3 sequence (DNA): TGCGCCAGCAGTACCTCTGCGGGGAACACTGAAGCTTTCTTT.

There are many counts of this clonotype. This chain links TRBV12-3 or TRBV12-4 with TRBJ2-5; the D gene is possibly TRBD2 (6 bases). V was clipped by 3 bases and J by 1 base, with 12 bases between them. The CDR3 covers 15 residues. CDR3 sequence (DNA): TGTGCCAGCAGTTTCCTAGGGCGGGGCCAAGAGACCCAGTACTTC. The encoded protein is CASSFLGRGQETQYF.

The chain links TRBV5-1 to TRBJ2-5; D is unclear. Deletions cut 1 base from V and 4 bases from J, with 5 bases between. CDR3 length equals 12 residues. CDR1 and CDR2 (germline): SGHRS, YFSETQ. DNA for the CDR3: TGCGCCAGCAGCTTGATCATAGAGACCCAGTACTTC. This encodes CASSLIIETQYF.

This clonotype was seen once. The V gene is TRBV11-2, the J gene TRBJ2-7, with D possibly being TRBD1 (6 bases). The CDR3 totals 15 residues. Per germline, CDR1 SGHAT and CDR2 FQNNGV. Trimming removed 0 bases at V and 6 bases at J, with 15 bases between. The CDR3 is CASSLDSRDMVEQYF. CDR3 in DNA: TGTGCCAGCAGCTTAGATTCCCGGGACATGGTCGAGCAGTACTTC.

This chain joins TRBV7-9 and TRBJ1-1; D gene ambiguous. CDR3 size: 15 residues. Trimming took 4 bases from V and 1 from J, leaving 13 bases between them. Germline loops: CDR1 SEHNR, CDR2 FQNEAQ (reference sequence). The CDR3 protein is CASSSLGSRNTEAFF. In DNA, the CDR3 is TGTGCCAGCAGCTCCCTGGGAAGTAGGAACACTGAAGCTTTCTTT.

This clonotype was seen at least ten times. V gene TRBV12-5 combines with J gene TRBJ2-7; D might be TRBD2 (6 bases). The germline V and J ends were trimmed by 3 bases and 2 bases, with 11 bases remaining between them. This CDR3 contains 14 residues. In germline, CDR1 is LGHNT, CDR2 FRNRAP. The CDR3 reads CASGFGTGAYEQYF. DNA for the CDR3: TGTGCTAGTGGTTTCGGGACGGGGGCCTACGAGCAGTACTTC.

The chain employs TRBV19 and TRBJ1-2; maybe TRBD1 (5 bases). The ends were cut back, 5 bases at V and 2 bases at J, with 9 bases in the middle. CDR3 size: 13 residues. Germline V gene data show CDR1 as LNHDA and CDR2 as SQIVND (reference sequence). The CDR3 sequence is CASSSRDNYGYTF. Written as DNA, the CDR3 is TGTGCCAGTAGTTCCCGGGACAACTATGGCTACACCTTC.

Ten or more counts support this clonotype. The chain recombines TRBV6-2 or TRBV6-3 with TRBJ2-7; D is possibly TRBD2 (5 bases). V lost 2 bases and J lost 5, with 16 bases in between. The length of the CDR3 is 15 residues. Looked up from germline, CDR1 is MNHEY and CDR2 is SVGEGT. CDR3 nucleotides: TGTGCCAGCAGTTACGAGGGTACCGGGGTCGACGAGCAGTACTTC. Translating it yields CASSYEGTGVDEQYF.

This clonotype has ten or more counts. The CDR3 DNA sequence: TGTGCCAGCAGCTTGGAGCGTACCTACAATGAGCAGTTCTTC. Translation: CASSLERTYNEQFF. The chain recombines TRBV5-8 with TRBJ2-1; D unclear. The CDR3 totals 14 residues. The V end lost 0 bases, the J end lost 2 bases, and 6 bases lay between the germline ends. Per germline, CDR1 SGHTS and CDR2 YDEGEE.

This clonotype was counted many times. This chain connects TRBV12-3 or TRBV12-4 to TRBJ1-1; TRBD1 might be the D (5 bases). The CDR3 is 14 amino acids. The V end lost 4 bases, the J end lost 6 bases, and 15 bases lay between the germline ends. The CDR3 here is CASSWGGAGPEAFF. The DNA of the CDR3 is TGTGCCAGCAGTTGGGGGGGTGCGGGACCTGAAGCTTTCTTT.

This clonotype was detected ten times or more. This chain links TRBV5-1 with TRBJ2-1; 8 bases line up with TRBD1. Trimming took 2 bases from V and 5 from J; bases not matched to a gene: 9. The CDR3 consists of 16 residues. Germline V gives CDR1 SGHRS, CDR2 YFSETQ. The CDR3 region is CASSFIPGQADNEQFF. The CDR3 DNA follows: TGCGCCAGCAGCTTCATCCCGGGACAGGCTGACAATGAGCAGTTCTTC.

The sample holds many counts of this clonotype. The CDR3 DNA follows: TGTGCCAGCATGGGGGGAACAGGGGTTCAGCCCCAGCATTTT. Translation gives CASMGGTGVQPQHF. The J gene is TRBJ1-5, the V gene TRBV2, with 7 bases lining up with TRBD1. This CDR3 is 14 amino acids long. Looked up from germline, CDR1 is SNHLY and CDR2 is FYNNEI. After removal of 7 bases from V and 6 bases from J, the junction contained 9 bases not matched to a gene. Full variable domain (remainder filled in from reference TRBV2 and TRBJ1-5): EPEVTQTPSHQVTQMGQEVILRCVPISNHLYFYWYRQILGQKVEFLVSFYNNEISEKSEIFDDQFSVERPDGSNFTLKIRSTKLEDSAMYFCASMGGTGVQPQHFGDGTRLSIL.

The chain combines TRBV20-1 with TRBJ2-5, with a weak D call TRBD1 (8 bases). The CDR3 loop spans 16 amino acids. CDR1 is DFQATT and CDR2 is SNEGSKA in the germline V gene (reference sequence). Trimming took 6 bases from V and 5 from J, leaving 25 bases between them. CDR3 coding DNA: TGCAGTGCCCCGGGAGGCAGGGGGCGCGATTCGGAGACCCAGTACTTC. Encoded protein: CSAPGGRGRDSETQYF.

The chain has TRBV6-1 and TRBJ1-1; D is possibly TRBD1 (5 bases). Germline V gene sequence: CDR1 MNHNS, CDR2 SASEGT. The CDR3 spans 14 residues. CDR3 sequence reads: CTAGQGNMNTEAFF. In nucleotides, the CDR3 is TGTACCGCCGGACAAGGAAACATGAACACTGAAGCTTTCTTT.

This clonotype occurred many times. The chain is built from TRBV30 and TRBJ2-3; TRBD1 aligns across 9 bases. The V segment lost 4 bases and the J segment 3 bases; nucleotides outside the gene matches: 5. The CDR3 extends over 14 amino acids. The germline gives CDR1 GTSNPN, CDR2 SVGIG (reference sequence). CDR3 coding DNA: TGTGCCTGGAACCGGGACAGGGCTACAGATACGCAGTATTTT. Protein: CAWNRDRATDTQYF.

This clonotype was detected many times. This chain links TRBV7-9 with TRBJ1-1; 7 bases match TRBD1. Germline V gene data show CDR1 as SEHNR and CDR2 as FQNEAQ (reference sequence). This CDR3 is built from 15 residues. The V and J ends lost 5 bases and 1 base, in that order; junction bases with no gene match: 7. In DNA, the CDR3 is TGTGCCAGCAGCGCGGGGGACAGAGGGAACACTGAAGCTTTCTTT. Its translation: CASSAGDRGNTEAFF. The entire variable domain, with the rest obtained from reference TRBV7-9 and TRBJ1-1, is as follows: DTGVSQNPRHKITKRGQNVTFRCDPISEHNRLYWYRQTLGQGPEFLTYFQNEAQLEKSRLLSDRFSAERPKGSFSTLEIQRTEQGDSAMYLCASSAGDRGNTEAFFGQGTRLTVV.

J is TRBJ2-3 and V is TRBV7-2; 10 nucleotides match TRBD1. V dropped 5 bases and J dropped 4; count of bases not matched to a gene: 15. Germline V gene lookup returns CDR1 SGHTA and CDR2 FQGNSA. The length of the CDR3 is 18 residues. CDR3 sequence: CASSQDRDRGFGPDTQYF. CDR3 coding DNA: TGTGCCAGCAGCCAAGATCGGGACAGGGGCTTTGGGCCAGATACGCAGTATTTT.

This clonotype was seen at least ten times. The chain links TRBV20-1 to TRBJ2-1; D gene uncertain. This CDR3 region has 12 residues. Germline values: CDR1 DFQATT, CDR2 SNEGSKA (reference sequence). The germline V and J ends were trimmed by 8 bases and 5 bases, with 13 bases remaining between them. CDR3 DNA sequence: TGCAGTTGTAGCCAAGTTAACAATGAGCAGTTCTTC. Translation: CSCSQVNNEQFF.

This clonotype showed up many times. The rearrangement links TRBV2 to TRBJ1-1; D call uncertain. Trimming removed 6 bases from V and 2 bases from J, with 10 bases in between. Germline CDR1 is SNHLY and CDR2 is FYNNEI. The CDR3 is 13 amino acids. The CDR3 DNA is TGTGCCAGCAGGTTCTCCGTAAACACTGAAGCTTTCTTT. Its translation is CASRFSVNTEAFF.

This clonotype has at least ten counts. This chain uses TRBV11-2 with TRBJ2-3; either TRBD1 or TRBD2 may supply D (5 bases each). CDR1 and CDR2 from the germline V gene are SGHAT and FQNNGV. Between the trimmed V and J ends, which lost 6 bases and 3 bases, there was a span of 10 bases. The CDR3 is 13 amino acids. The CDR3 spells CASSGTRTDTQYF. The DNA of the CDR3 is TGTGCCAGCAGTGGGACCAGAACAGATACGCAGTATTTT.

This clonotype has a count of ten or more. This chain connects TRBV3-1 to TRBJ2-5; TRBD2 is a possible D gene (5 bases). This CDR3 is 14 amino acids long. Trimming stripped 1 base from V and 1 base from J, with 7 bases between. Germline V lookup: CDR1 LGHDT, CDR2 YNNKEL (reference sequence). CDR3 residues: CASSQVSGQETQYF. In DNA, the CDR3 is TGTGCCAGCAGCCAAGTGAGCGGCCAAGAGACCCAGTACTTC.

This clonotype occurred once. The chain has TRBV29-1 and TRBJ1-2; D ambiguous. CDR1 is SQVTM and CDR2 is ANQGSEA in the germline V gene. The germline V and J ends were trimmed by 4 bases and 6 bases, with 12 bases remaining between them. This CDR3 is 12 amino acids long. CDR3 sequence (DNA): TGCAGCGTTGTTGATTACATCCATGGCTACACCTTC. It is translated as CSVVDYIHGYTF.

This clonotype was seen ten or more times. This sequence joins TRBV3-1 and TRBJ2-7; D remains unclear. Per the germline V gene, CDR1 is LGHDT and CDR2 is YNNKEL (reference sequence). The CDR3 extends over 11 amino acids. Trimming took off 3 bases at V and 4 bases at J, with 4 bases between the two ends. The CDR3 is CASSHRYEQYF. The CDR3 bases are TGTGCCAGCAGCCATCGTTACGAGCAGTACTTC.

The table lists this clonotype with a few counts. The CDR3 coding sequence is TGCGCCAGCAGCCAATTCATCTCTACGAGCTCCTACAATGAGCAGTTCTTC. Translating it yields CASSQFISTSSYNEQFF. The rearrangement joins TRBV4-1 to TRBJ2-1; D gene unclear. From germline, CDR1 is MGHRA and CDR2 YSYEKL. The CDR3 runs to 17 residues. V was pared by 2 bases and J by 0 bases, with 14 bases between.